This T cell receptor (beta chain) was captured by sequencing in a study of regulatory T cells in long-lasting Graves disease. Arm-PCR with iRepertoire HTBI primers amplified the CDR3 regions for these TCR beta libraries. As handled by the study authors: Overall, samples carried 60 to 65 TRBV and about 14 TRBJ segments. TCRdb recomputed calls from the multiplex PCR reads with MiXCR, one row per CDR3 protein. TCRdb, not the authors, supplied the V and J calls. The sample lists around 500,000 distinct CDR3 sequences, less than 15% occurring once. The time point denotes: newly diagnosed GD, antithyroid drugs for less than 3 months. PBMCs provided the RNA from which the TCR library was made. This clonotype was recorded at least ten times. Its matching antigen is unknown. Study-wide points: Thyroid tissue was not sampled; only peripheral blood was.

The length of the CDR3 is 15 residues. Trimming shortened V by 0 bases and J by 6 bases, and 16 bases separated the two germline ends. The germline CDR1 and CDR2 sequences are SGHRS and YFSETQ. These data were also reused for a study on T cells in Graves' hyperthyroidism and ophthalmopathy. This second study notes: Patients with uncontrolled infections, other autoimmune diseases, pregnancy or lactation were excluded. A set of HTBI primers served as the primers for a first-round RT-PCR of the TCR CDR3.

The clonotype was recovered from a man aged 25-45 years with Graves disease. The sequences come from peripheral blood mononuclear cells (PBMCs), collected at new diagnosis, from a patient treated with antithyroid drugs. The V call is TRBV5-1, the J call TRBJ2-7; a weak D match, TRBD2 (5 bases). CDR3 in DNA: TGCGCCAGCAGCTTGGCCTCCGGACCCGGAGGCGAGCAGTACTTC. It encodes CASSLASGPGGEQYF.